A selection of T cell receptor beta chains follows, all from one sample in a study of blood T cell repertoires in COVID-19. Generated by immunoSEQ multiplex PCR, the TCRdb table keeps only in-frame clones and is missing some. This table has roughly 220,000 clones, almost 90% appearing once. The sequenced sample consisted of PBMCs or T cells enriched from blood (not recorded which). The receptors come from a man aged 30 to 39 who had been exposed to COVID-19. Both conserved end residues are part of each CDR3. The D gene is left open where the match is weak. Some rows have no size entry. The others give once, few or many, or a class for an expanded clone.

v_gene	j_gene	abundance	d_gene	CDR3nt	CDR3aa
TRBV2	TRBJ1-6	once	TRBD1	TGTGCCAGCAGACAGGGGAATTCACCCCTCCACTTT	CASRQGNSPLHF
TRBV5-1	TRBJ2-3	.	TRBD2	TGCGCCAGCAGGGGAGAAATGGGGGGGATTTACACAGATACGCAGTATTTT	CASRGEMGGIYTDTQYF
TRBV6-5	TRBJ2-7	.	TRBD1	TGTGCCAGCAGTTACAAGAGACAGGGTGGCGAGCAGTACTTC	CASSYKRQGGEQYF
TRBV5-1	TRBJ1-2	.	.	TGCGCCAGCAGCTTGGACAGGGAGCGTGGCTACACCTTC	CASSLDRERGYTF
TRBV4-2	TRBJ1-4	.	.	TGTGCCAGCAGCCAAGTGGTAGGGACAATTAATGAAAAACTGTTTTTT	CASSQVVGTINEKLFF
TRBV7-6	TRBJ2-2	.	TRBD1	TGTGCCAGCAGCTTAGAACAGGGGTCGAACACCGGGGAGCTGTTTTTT	CASSLEQGSNTGELFF
TRBV4-1	TRBJ2-1	.	.	TGCGCCAGCAGCCTTGGGGGGACCTACAATGAGCAGTTCTTC	CASSLGGTYNEQFF
TRBV7-2	TRBJ2-1	.	.	TGTGCCAGCAGCCGGAGGGCCCAGGGGCAGTTCTTC	CASSRRAQGQFF
TRBV28	TRBJ2-1	.	TRBD1	TGTGCCAGCAGCCGCCTGGACAGGGTCTTTAACAATGAGCAGTTCTTC	CASSRLDRVFNNEQFF
TRBV3-1/TRBV3-2	TRBJ1-6	.	.	TGTGCCAGCAGCTCGGGACGGGGGAATTCACCCCTCCACTTT	CASSSGRGNSPLHF
TRBV19	TRBJ1-5	.	.	TGTGCCAGTAGCCGCGGGGGTGGGCGCAATCAGCCCCAGCATTTT	CASSRGGGRNQPQHF
TRBV6-5	TRBJ2-2	.	TRBD2	TGTGCCAGCCGGGCTAAAGCGGGGGCAGCCGGGGAGCTGTTTTTT	CASRAKAGAAGELFF
TRBV19	TRBJ2-3	.	TRBD2	TGTGCCAGTAGTACCGGGGGGAGGGCTTTAAGCGCAGATACGCAGTATTTT	CASSTGGRALSADTQYF
TRBV5-1	TRBJ1-1	.	.	TGCGCCAGCAGCTCGGGGGGTCGGGGAGAAGGAGCTTTCTTT	CASSSGGRGEGAFF
TRBV19	TRBJ1-5	.	.	TGTGCCACTCACCAGGGGAGAGCTCAGCCCCAGCATTTT	CATHQGRAQPQHF
TRBV5-1	TRBJ2-1	.	TRBD2	TGCGCCAGCAGCCCGCGGGGGGCCTCCTACAATGAGCAGTTCTTC	CASSPRGASYNEQFF
TRBV6-5	TRBJ1-3	.	.	TGTGCCAGCAGCGATAAAACAGACTCTGGAAACACCATATATTTT	CASSDKTDSGNTIYF
TRBV5-4	TRBJ1-1	.	.	TGTGCCAGCAGCCCCAAACAGGGGAACACTGAAGCTTTCTTT	CASSPKQGNTEAFF
TRBV6-2/TRBV6-3	TRBJ1-5	.	.	TGTGCCAGCAGTCGTCGGTCCGCTCAGCCCCAGCATTTT	CASSRRSAQPQHF
TRBV19	TRBJ2-7	.	TRBD1	TGTGCCAGTAGTCGGACAGGGGGCGACGAGCAGTACTTC	CASSRTGGDEQYF
TRBV5-4	TRBJ1-1	.	.	TGTGCCAGCAGCTCGTTGACAGAGAACACTGAAGCTTTCTTT	CASSSLTENTEAFF
TRBV5-1	TRBJ2-1	.	TRBD1	TGCGCCAGCAGCTTGGGGGACAGTAGATACAATGAGCAGTTCTTC	CASSLGDSRYNEQFF
TRBV18	TRBJ1-1	.	TRBD1	TGTGCCAGCTCACCGGGACAGGGGGCCATTGAAGCTTTCTTT	CASSPGQGAIEAFF
TRBV13	TRBJ1-1	once	.	TGTGCCAGCAGCCTAACCCAGGGGAACACTGAAGCTTTCTTT	CASSLTQGNTEAFF
TRBV25-1	TRBJ1-2	once	TRBD1	TGTGCCAGCAGTCCCCCCGGGACAGGAGCTGGCTACACCTTC	CASSPPGTGAGYTF
TRBV12-3/TRBV12-4	TRBJ2-1	.	.	TGTGCCAGCAGCCGGGACACAGGAAATGAGCAGTTCTTC	CASSRDTGNEQFF
TRBV2	TRBJ1-4	.	TRBD1	TGTGCCAGCACCCGGGGACAGGGGACTCATAGCAGTGCTGAAAAACTGTTTTTT	CASTRGQGTHSSAEKLFF
TRBV6-5	TRBJ2-2	.	.	TGTGCCAGCAGTTCGACCGACAGGATCGGGGAGCTGTTTTTT	CASSSTDRIGELFF
TRBV7-2	TRBJ2-1	.	.	TGTGCCAGCAGCGAACCCCGGTACAATGAGCAGTTCTTC	CASSEPRYNEQFF
TRBV7-9	TRBJ2-1	once	TRBD2	TGTGCCACCTTCAGGACTAGAAATCCCAATGAGCAGTTCTTC	CATFRTRNPNEQFF
TRBV11-3	TRBJ2-7	.	.	TGTGCCAGCAGCTTAGATCGGGGGAGCGAGCAGTACTTC	CASSLDRGSEQYF
TRBV3-1/TRBV3-2	TRBJ1-6	.	TRBD1	TGTGCCAGCAGCCGGCGGACAGGAATCCTCCTAGACCTCTATAATTCACCCCTCCACTTT	CASSRRTGILLDLYNSPLHF
TRBV5-1	TRBJ1-2	.	.	TGCGCCAGCAGCTTGGAACAGCCCGCCTATGGCTACACCTTC	CASSLEQPAYGYTF
TRBV5-1	TRBJ1-3	.	.	TGCGCCAGCAGTCCAACCTCCGACAGACCCTCTGGAAACACCATATATTTT	CASSPTSDRPSGNTIYF
TRBV19	TRBJ1-1	.	.	TGTGCCAGTCTCAGGCGATCCATGAACACTGAAGCTTTCTTT	CASLRRSMNTEAFF
TRBV19	TRBJ1-6	.	TRBD1	TGTGCCAGTAGTATCAGGTTGGGACAGGGGTGGTCACCCCTCCACTTT	CASSIRLGQGWSPLHF
TRBV21-1	TRBJ1-6	.	.	TGTGCCAGCAGCAAAGTAGAGTATAAAAGGGGGAAAGCTAAGAGGTCCTATAATTCACCCCTCCACTTT	CASSKVEYKRGKAKRSYNSPLHF
TRBV5-4	TRBJ2-1	.	TRBD2	TGTGCCAGCAGCTCTCACGGACTAGCGGGGGGGCTTGAGCAGTTCTTC	CASSSHGLAGGLEQFF
TRBV15	TRBJ1-2	.	.	TGTGCCACCAGCAGCGATCGCGACAGTCACTATGGCTACACCTTC	CATSSDRDSHYGYTF
TRBV13	TRBJ2-2	.	.	TGTGCCAGCAGCTTAATTACGAACACCGGGGAGCTGTTTTTT	CASSLITNTGELFF
TRBV5-4	TRBJ2-3	.	TRBD2	TGTGCCAGCAGCTTGGCTCTAGCGGGGGGTCGATTTAGGGATACGCAGTATTTT	CASSLALAGGRFRDTQYF
TRBV18	TRBJ1-2	.	TRBD1	TGTGCCAGCTCACAACGGACAGGAGAAAACTATGGCTACACCTTC	CASSQRTGENYGYTF
TRBV5-6	TRBJ2-6	.	TRBD1	TGTGCCAGCAGCTTAAGGGACAGGGGATTCCCCGTCCTGACTTTC	CASSLRDRGFPVLTF
TRBV4-1	TRBJ1-5	.	.	TGCGCCAGCAGCCAGCCGGGGAAGCCCCAGCATTTT	CASSQPGKPQHF